Each of the 21 T cell receptor beta chains below was sequenced from the same sample in a study of blood T cells in healthy people across ages. The use of a sample-barcoded 5' primer and a J-beta primer mix characterized a second PCR of about 6 to 12 cycles. TCRdb reprocessed the 5' RACE reads with MiXCR, giving one entry per CDR3 protein. The repertoire holds around 700,000 distinct CDR3 sequences, with about 25% as singletons. The same sample was also used in a study of T cells of mothers and their children.

The sequenced sample was blood. The receptors here all came from a boy younger than 18 in good health.

About this clonotype itself: An end of the junction differs from the germline gene, which may be a read error. Here the CDR3 reads CASGLPGGTEAFF. CDR3 bases: TGTGCCAGCGGCTTACCTGGAGGCACTGAAGCTTTCTTT. The gene calls are TRBV7-9 and TRBJ1-1; no clear D gene. The V gene's germline CDR1 is SEHNR and CDR2 FQNEAQ (reference sequence). This CDR3 comprises 13 residues.

The V call is TRBV4-1, the J call TRBJ2-2; TRBD1 is a possible D gene (5 bases). V was cut by 6 bases and J by 6 bases, with 14 bases left in between. The CDR3 has 14 residues. Germline V gene data show CDR1 as MGHRA and CDR2 as YSYEKL. The CDR3 DNA reads TGCGCCAGCAGTTTTAACGAAGGGGCCGGGGAGCTGTTTTTT. Its protein is CASSFNEGAGELFF.

V gene TRBV6-1 combines with J gene TRBJ2-5; D gene unclear. The J call may be in error: the DNA end matches TRBJ2-1 better. The CDR3 consists of 16 residues. Germline lookup yields CDR1 MNHNS and CDR2 SASEGT. The CDR3 DNA follows: TGTGCCAGCAGTGAAGCGAGCCCGTTCGCGCACAATGAGCAGTTCTTC. Encoded protein: CASSEASPFAHNEQFF.

The CDR3 sequence: CASSLVIENTEAFF. CDR3 coding DNA: TGTGCCAGCAGCTTGGTCATAGAGAACACTGAAGCTTTCTTT. This chain links TRBV5-5 with TRBJ1-1, with D hard to call. Germline CDR1 SGHKS, CDR2 YYEKEE (reference sequence). The V and J ends lost 0 bases and 1 base respectively, with 7 bases between them. The CDR3 covers 14 residues. The full variable domain, rest sourced from reference TRBV5-5 and TRBJ1-1, is DAGVTQSPTHLIKTRGQQVTLRCSPISGHKSVSWYQQVLGQGPQFIFQYYEKEERGRGNFPDRFSARQFPNYSSELNVNALLLGDSALYLCASSLVIENTEAFFGQGTRLTVV.

The rearrangement uses TRBV2 and TRBJ2-2, with a possible D match to TRBD1 (6 bases). This CDR3 is built from 15 residues. Germline V lookup: CDR1 SNHLY, CDR2 FYNNEI. Trimming removed 6 bases at V and 0 bases at J, with 11 bases between. The DNA for the CDR3 is TGTGCCAGCAGCGCCGGGACAACGAACACCGGGGAGCTGTTTTTT. This translates into CASSAGTTNTGELFF.

The chain couples TRBV19 to TRBJ1-1, with a tentative D call TRBD1 (5 bases). Trimming removed 0 bases from V and 1 base from J, with 12 bases in between. There are 16 residues in the CDR3. Germline V CDR1 and CDR2: LNHDA, SQIVND (reference sequence). The CDR3 sequence: CASSIDLGLRNTEAFF. The CDR3 nucleotides are TGTGCCAGTAGTATAGATCTGGGACTCAGGAACACTGAAGCTTTCTTT.

The rearrangement links TRBV6-2 or TRBV6-3 to TRBJ2-5, with 9 bases lining up with TRBD1. Gene TRBJ2-7 matches the end of the DNA better, so the J call may be wrong. The CDR3 consists of 15 residues. Looked up from germline, CDR1 is MNHEY and CDR2 is SVGEGT. As DNA, the CDR3 is TGTGCCAGCAGTTGGACAGGGGACAGGTCCTACGAGCAGTACTTC. Residues: CASSWTGDRSYEQYF.

This clonotype was recorded a few times. The chain carries TRBV27 and TRBJ2-5; D is undetermined. Germline V lookup: CDR1 MNHEY, CDR2 SMNVEV (reference sequence). Trimming took 5 bases from V and 1 from J, leaving 11 bases between them. The CDR3 extends over 14 amino acids. The CDR3 sequence is CASSPWMGQETQYF. The CDR3, as DNA: TGTGCCAGCAGTCCGTGGATGGGCCAAGAGACCCAGTACTTC.

The V and J genes are TRBV3-1 and TRBJ2-7, with no clear D. From germline, CDR1 is LGHDT and CDR2 YNNKEL (reference sequence). The V and J ends lost 0 bases and 2 bases respectively, with 8 bases between them. The CDR3 has 14 residues. Written as DNA, the CDR3 is TGTGCCAGCAGCCAAGATCTTTTTGCCTACGAGCAGTACTTC. This translates into CASSQDLFAYEQYF.

The table lists this clonotype with a few counts. The chain is built from TRBV29-1 and TRBJ2-5, with 13 bases matching TRBD2. The CDR3 sequence is 15 residues long. Looked up from germline, CDR1 is SQVTM and CDR2 is ANQGSEA. V was pared by 6 bases and J by 3 bases, with 7 bases of the junction left unmatched. The CDR3 protein is CSVPTSGGAKETQYF. CDR3 sequence (DNA): TGCAGCGTCCCCACTAGCGGGGGGGCCAAAGAGACCCAGTACTTC.

This clonotype was detected a few times. The gene calls are TRBV29-1 and TRBJ1-2; D not certain. CDR1 is SQVTM and CDR2 is ANQGSEA in the germline V gene. Trimming stripped 5 bases from V and 8 bases from J, with 18 bases between. The CDR3 totals 13 residues. The CDR3 nucleotides read TGCAGCGTTTTTATAGGTGGAGGGAGCGGCTACACCTTC. Protein: CSVFIGGGSGYTF.

V usage is TRBV29-1 and J usage is TRBJ2-7; 9 positions agree with TRBD2. The germline V gene has CDR1 SQVTM and CDR2 ANQGSEA. V lost 2 bases and J lost 6; bases outside the gene matches: 11. This CDR3 is 15 amino acids long. For the CDR3, the DNA is TGCAGCGTTGAATCGATAGCGGGGGCGTGGAGCGAGCAGTACTTC. Its protein is CSVESIAGAWSEQYF.

This clonotype has only a few counts. The chain uses TRBV29-1 and TRBJ2-1; 10 bases line up with TRBD2. This CDR3 region has 14 residues. V lost 3 bases to trimming and J lost 9 bases; unmatched junction nucleotides: 8. Germline CDR1 is SQVTM and CDR2 is ANQGSEA. The CDR3 region has the DNA TGCAGCGTTGATCGAGCAGCGGGAGGGGGTGAGCAGTTCTTC. This encodes CSVDRAAGGGEQFF.

Regarding this clonotype: One end of the junction does not line up with germline, which may come from a read error. The chain carries TRBV2 and TRBJ1-2; 8 nucleotides align to TRBD1. Germline V CDR1 and CDR2: SNHLY, FYNNEI. The CDR3 loop spans 13 amino acids. The CDR3 loop is CASRRTGPYGYTF. CDR3 DNA sequence: TGCGCCAGCAGACGGACAGGGCCCTATGGCTACACCTTC.

This clonotype was observed a handful of times. The gene calls are TRBV7-2 and TRBJ2-3, with a weak D call TRBD1 (5 bases). The germline V and J ends were trimmed by 4 bases and 0 bases, with 17 bases remaining between them. Germline CDR1 and CDR2: SGHTA and FQGNSA. The CDR3 is 17 amino acids. The CDR3 region is CASSSPNFQGSTDTQYF. The CDR3 nucleotides read TGTGCCAGCAGCTCCCCTAATTTTCAGGGTAGCACAGATACGCAGTATTTT.

CDR3 DNA: TGCAGCGTTGAAGATGGGACAGACTACGAGCAGTACTTC. This translates into CSVEDGTDYEQYF. The chain links TRBV29-1 to TRBJ2-7, with 7 bases identical to TRBD1. This CDR3 has 13 residues. Germline V gives CDR1 SQVTM, CDR2 ANQGSEA. Unmatched junction bases numbered 2, after V lost 0 bases and J lost 3 bases.

This clonotype was seen only a few times. The rearrangement uses TRBV7-9 and TRBJ1-6, with a tentative D call TRBD1 (5 bases). Deletions cut 5 bases from V and 7 bases from J, with 27 bases between. In germline, CDR1 is SEHNR, CDR2 FQNEAQ (reference sequence). The CDR3 runs to 19 residues. CDR3 protein: CASSPHQGGDDIQNSPLHF. As DNA, the CDR3 is TGTGCCAGCAGCCCCCACCAGGGAGGGGACGACATCCAAAATTCACCCCTCCACTTT.

This clonotype has a handful of counts. The genes are TRBV6-2 or TRBV6-3 and TRBJ2-1, with TRBD2 as a possible D gene (6 bases). The ends were cut back, 5 bases at V and 13 bases at J, with 18 bases in the middle. Looked up from germline, CDR1 is MNHEY and CDR2 is SVGEGT. This CDR3 has 13 amino acids. For the CDR3, the DNA is TGTGCCAGCAGTCCCCGGGACTCATCACCCCAGTTCTTC. Protein product: CASSPRDSSPQFF.

This clonotype was picked up many times. This rearrangement joins TRBV7-9 to TRBJ2-5; TRBD1 aligns across 7 bases. CDR1 SEHNR and CDR2 FQNEAQ come from the germline V gene (reference sequence). Losses at the gene ends were 2 bases for V and 3 bases for J; bases not matched to a gene: 3. The CDR3 length is 14 residues. CDR3 bases: TGTGCCAGCAGCTTATCCACAGGGGAAGAGACCCAGTACTTC. This gives the protein CASSLSTGEETQYF.

In this sample, this clonotype turned up a few times. Here the CDR3 reads CASSAVGEGETQYF. The CDR3 nucleotides read TGTGCCAGCTCCGCGGTAGGAGAAGGAGAGACCCAGTACTTC. This rearrangement joins TRBV6-5 to TRBJ2-5; D call uncertain. V lost 8 bases to trimming and J lost 4 bases, with 17 bases between them. The CDR3 runs to 14 residues. Germline CDR1 reads MNHEY; CDR2 reads SVGAGI.

The chain combines TRBV11-2 with TRBJ2-2, with 7 bases matching TRBD1. The germline V gene encodes CDR1 SGHAT and CDR2 FQNNGV. This CDR3 has 14 residues. V lost 7 bases to trimming and J lost 5 bases; unmatched junction nucleotides: 7. CDR3 nucleotides: TGTGCCAGCAACGACAGGGAAGGTACCGGGGAGCTGTTTTTT. Translating gives CASNDREGTGELFF.